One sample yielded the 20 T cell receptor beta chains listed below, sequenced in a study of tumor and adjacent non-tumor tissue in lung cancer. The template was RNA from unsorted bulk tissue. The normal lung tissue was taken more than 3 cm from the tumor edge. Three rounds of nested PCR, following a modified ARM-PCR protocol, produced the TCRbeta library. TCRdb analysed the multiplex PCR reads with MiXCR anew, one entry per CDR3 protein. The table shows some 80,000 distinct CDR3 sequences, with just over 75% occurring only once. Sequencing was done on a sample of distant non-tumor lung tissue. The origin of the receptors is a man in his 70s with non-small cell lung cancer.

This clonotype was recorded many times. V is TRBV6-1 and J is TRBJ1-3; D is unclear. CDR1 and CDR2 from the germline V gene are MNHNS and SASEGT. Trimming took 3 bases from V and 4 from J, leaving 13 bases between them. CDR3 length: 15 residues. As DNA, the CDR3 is TGTGCCAGCAGTGATCCACCCCGGGGAGGAAACACCATATATTTT. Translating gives CASSDPPRGGNTIYF.

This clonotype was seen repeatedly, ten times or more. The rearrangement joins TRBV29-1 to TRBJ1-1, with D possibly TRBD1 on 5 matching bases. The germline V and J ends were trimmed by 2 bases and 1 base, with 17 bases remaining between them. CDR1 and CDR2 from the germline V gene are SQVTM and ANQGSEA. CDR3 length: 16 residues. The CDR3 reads CSVERDGLSKNTEAFF. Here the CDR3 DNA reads TGCAGCGTTGAAAGGGACGGATTAAGTAAGAACACTGAAGCTTTCTTT.

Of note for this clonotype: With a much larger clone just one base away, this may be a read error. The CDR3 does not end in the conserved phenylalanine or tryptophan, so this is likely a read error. CDR3 sequence (DNA): TGCAGCGCCACCCGGATTACCCCCTACGAGCAGTACTCC. As protein: CSATRITPYEQYS. The rearrangement uses TRBV29-1 and TRBJ2-7; D not certain. The CDR3 length is 13 residues. Germline V gene lookup returns CDR1 SQVTM and CDR2 ANQGSEA. Deletions cut 7 bases from V and 2 bases from J, with 15 bases between.

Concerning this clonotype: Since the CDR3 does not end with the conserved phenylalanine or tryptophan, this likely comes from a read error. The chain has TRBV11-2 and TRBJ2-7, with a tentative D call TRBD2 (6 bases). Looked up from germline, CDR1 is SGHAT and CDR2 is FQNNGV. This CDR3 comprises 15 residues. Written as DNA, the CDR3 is TGTGGCAGCAGCTTAGACCAGGGAGGCAGGTACGAGCAGTACTTA. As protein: CGSSLDQGGRYEQYL.

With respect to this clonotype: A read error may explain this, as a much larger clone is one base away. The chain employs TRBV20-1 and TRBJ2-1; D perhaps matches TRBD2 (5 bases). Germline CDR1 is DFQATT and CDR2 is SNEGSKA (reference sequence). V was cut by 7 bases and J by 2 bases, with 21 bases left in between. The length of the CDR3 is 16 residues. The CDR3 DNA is TGCAGTGTTAGCCCACTCGGGATTTCCCCCTACAATGAGCAGTTCTTC. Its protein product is CSVSPLGISPYNEQFF.

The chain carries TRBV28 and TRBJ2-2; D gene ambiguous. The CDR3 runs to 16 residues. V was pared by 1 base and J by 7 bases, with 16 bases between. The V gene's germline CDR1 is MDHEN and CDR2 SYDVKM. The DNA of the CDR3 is TGTGCCAGCAGTTTATCTGTGGGGATCGGAATCGGGGAGCTGTTTTTT. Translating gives CASSLSVGIGIGELFF.

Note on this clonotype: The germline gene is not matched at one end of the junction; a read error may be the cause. For the CDR3, the DNA is TGTGCCAGCAGTGAGACGTTGAACACTGGAGCTTTCTTT. It translates to CASSETLNTGAFF. V gene TRBV6-2 or TRBV6-3 combines with J gene TRBJ1-1; no firm D call. The CDR3 covers 13 residues. The germline V gene has CDR1 MNHEY and CDR2 SVGEGT.

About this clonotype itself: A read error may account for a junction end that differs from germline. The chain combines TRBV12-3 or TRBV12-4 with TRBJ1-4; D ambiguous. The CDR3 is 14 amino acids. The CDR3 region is CASSLGATNEKVFF. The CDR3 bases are TGTGCAAGCAGTTTAGGTGCAACTAATGAAAAAGTGTTTTTT.

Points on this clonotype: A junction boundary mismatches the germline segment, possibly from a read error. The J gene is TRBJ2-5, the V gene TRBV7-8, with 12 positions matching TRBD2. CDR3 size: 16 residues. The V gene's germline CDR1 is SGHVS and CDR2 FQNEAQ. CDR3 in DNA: TGTGCCAGCAGCCCCCGGACTAGCGGGACCCAAGGGACCCAGTACTTC. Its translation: CASSPRTSGTQGTQYF.

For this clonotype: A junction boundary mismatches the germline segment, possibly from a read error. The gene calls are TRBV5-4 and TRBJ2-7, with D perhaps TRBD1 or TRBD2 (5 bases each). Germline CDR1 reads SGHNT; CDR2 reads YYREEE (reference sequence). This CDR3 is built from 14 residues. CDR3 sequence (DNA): TGTGTCAGCGGCGCGCTCGGCAGGGACTACGAGCAGTACTTC. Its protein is CVSGALGRDYEQYF.

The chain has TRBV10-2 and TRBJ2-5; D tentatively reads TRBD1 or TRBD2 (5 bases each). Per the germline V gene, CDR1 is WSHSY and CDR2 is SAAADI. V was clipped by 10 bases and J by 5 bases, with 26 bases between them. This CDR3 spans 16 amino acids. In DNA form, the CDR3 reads TGCGCCACCCATGGAAGTGCAACGAGGGGTGGGGAGACCCAGTACTTC. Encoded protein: CATHGSATRGGETQYF.

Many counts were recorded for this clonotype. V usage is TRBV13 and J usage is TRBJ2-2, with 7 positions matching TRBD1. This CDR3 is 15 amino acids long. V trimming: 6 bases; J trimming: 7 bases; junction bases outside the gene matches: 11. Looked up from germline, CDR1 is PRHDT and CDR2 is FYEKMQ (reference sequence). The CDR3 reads CASRDRVRENGELFF. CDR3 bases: TGTGCCAGCAGAGACAGGGTTAGGGAGAACGGGGAGCTGTTTTTT.

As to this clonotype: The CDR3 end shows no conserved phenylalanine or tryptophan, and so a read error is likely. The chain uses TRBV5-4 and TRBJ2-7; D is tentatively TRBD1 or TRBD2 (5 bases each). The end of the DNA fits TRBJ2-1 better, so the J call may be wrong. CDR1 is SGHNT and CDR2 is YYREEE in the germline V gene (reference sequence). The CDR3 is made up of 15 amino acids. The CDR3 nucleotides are TGTGCCAGCAGCTTGGGACCGGGACCGACATACGAGCAGTTCTTA. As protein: CASSLGPGPTYEQFL.

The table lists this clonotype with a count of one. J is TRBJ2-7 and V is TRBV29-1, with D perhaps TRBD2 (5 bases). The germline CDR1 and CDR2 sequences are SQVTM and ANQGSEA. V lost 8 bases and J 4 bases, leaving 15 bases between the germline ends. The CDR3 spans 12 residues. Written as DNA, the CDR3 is TGCAGCCTTCACCGGGATGCATACGAGCAGTACTTC. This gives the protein CSLHRDAYEQYF.

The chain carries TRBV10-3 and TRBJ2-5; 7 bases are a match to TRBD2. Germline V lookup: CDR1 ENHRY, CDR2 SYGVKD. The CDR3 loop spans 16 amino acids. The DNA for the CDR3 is TGTGTCGTCAGGATCGAGCGGGGCCCTTTGTCAGGGTCCCAGTACTTC. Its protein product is CVVRIERGPLSGSQYF.

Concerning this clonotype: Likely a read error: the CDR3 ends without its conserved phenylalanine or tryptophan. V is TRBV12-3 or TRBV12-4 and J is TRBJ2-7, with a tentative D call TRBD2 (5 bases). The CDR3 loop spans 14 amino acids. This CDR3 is CANSLSGSRYEQYL. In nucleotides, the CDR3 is TGTGCCAACAGTTTATCTGGGAGTCGATATGAGCAGTACCTC.

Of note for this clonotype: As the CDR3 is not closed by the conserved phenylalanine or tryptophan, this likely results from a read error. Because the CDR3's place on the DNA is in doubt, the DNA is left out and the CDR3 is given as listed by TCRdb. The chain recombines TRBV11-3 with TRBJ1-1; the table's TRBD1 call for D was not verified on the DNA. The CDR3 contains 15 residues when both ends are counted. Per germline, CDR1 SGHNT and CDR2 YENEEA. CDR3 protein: CASNLDSPDRVEVFC.

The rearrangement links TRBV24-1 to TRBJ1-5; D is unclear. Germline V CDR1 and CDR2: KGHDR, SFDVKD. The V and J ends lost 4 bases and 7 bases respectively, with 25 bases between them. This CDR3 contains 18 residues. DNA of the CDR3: TGTGCCACCAGTGACGGACGGGTAAAGCCCCACCAAGGACAGCCCCAGCATTTT. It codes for CATSDGRVKPHQGQPQHF.

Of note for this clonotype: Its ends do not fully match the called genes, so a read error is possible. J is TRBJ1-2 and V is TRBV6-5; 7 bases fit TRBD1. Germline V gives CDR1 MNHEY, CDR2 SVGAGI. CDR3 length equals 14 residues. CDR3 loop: CATSYDQGESGYTF. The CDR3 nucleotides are TGTGCCACCAGTTATGATCAGGGGGAGAGTGGCTACACCTTC.

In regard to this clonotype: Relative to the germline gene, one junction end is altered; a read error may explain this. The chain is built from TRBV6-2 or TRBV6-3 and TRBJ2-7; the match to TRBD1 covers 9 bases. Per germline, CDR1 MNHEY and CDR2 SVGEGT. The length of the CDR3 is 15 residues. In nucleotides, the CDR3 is TGTGCCCGCAGCCAGACAGGGGGTAGCCCCTACGAGCAGTACTTC. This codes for CARSQTGGSPYEQYF.